There are a few counts of the clone carrying this TCR beta chain. Its specificity is unknown. Approximately 110 mL of blood, on average, came from one heparinised draw per donor. Germline CDR1 is SGHTA and CDR2 is FQGNSA. This CDR3 contains 15 residues. V was clipped by 2 bases and J by 0 bases; unmatched bases: 2. The record originates from a study of beta chain features in type 1 diabetes. The wider study: Patients and healthy donors were similar in age, gender and cell yields. Sorted cell examination encompassed about 110,000,000 cells across all samples.

Isolated RNA was reverse transcribed in full, so expressed TCRB transcripts were sequenced. Some clones are missing from TCRdb's copy, which holds only in-frame ones; the method was immunoSEQ multiplex PCR. The sample has hundreds of thousands of clones, around an eighth seen once. Study observations and caveats: In type 1 diabetes patients, VDJ junctions had fewer insertions; deletions at these junctions were more frequent. All four CD4+ subsets from Type 1 diabetes patients carried moderately but significantly shorter TCRB CDR3s.

The rearrangement uses TRBV7-2 and TRBJ2-3, with 7 bases lining up with TRBD2. Specimen: naive CD4+ T cells from blood. This receptor was obtained from a man younger than 30 with type 1 diabetes. CDR3 DNA sequence: TGTGCCAGCAGCTTACTAGCGGCTAGCACAGATACGCAGTATTTT. This gives the protein CASSLLAASTDTQYF.